Below are 29 T cell receptor beta chains sequenced from a single sample in a study of T-cell reconstitution after alpha-beta-depleted transplantation in children. Unique molecular identifiers were built into the TCRbeta library. TCRdb reprocessed the PCR reads via MiXCR and lists one record per CDR3 protein. The data show a few hundred thousand distinct CDR3 sequences, over 20% seen once. The specimen comprised PBMCs, sampled before TCRalphabeta/CD19-depleted stem cell transplant. The receptors shown here come from a boy less than two years old with Wiskott-Aldrich syndrome, due to receive a stem cell transplant.

The V call is TRBV20-1, the J call TRBJ2-3; D not certain. Trimming shortened V by 3 bases and J by 1 base, and 14 bases separated the two germline ends. The CDR3 extends over 15 amino acids. Germline V gene sequence: CDR1 DFQATT, CDR2 SNEGSKA (reference sequence). The CDR3 is CSASEGYRGTDTQYF. The CDR3 coding sequence is TGCAGTGCTAGTGAAGGGTATAGGGGCACAGATACGCAGTATTTT.

This rearrangement joins TRBV5-1 to TRBJ2-5, with 14 bases fitting TRBD2. Unmatched junction bases numbered 8, after V lost 3 bases and J lost 1 base. CDR3 length equals 18 residues. In germline, CDR1 is SGHRS, CDR2 YFSETQ. The CDR3 nucleotides are TGCGCCAGCAGCTCGGGACTAGCGGGAGCGGGGCCCCAAGAGACCCAGTACTTC. This encodes CASSSGLAGAGPQETQYF.

V and J are TRBV12-3 or TRBV12-4 and TRBJ2-1; 9 bases align to TRBD1. With 1 base clipped from V and 13 bases from J, the junction kept 11 bases outside the gene matches. The CDR3 is 15 residues long. The DNA of the CDR3 is TGTGCCAGCAGTTTAGGGACAGGGGAAAGCAGTTCCCAGTTCTTC. Protein sequence: CASSLGTGESSSQFF.

This clonotype has only a few counts. The chain couples TRBV10-3 to TRBJ2-7; D is unresolved. Trimming took 5 bases from V and 0 from J, leaving 11 bases between them. Per the germline V gene, CDR1 is ENHRY and CDR2 is SYGVKD. CDR3 length equals 14 residues. CDR3 DNA sequence: TGTGCCATCAGTAGAGCGATAGGCTCCTACGAGCAGTACTTC. Translating it yields CAISRAIGSYEQYF.

The table lists this clonotype with a few counts. This rearrangement joins TRBV27 to TRBJ2-7; possibly TRBD1 or TRBD2 for D (5 bases each). The germline V gene encodes CDR1 MNHEY and CDR2 SMNVEV (reference sequence). Trimming pared 2 bases from V and 2 bases from J, leaving 13 bases between. CDR3 length equals 15 residues. The chain's CDR3 is CASSLGEPGPYEQYF. DNA for the CDR3: TGTGCCAGCAGTTTAGGTGAACCGGGACCCTACGAGCAGTACTTC.

The rearrangement joins TRBV5-1 to TRBJ2-5; unclear D gene. The CDR3 spans 14 residues. Germline loops: CDR1 SGHRS, CDR2 YFSETQ. Between the trimmed V and J ends, which lost 2 bases and 3 bases, there was a span of 11 bases. CDR3 region: CASSFGQIEETQYF. In DNA form, the CDR3 reads TGCGCCAGCAGCTTTGGGCAGATAGAAGAGACCCAGTACTTC. The full variable domain, rest sourced from reference TRBV5-1 and TRBJ2-5, is KAGVTQTPRYLIKTRGQQVTLSCSPISGHRSVSWYQQTPGQGLQFLFEYFSETQRNKGNFPGRFSGRQFSNSRSEMNVSTLELGDSALYLCASSFGQIEETQYFGPGTRLLVL.

This clonotype has more than one count but fewer than ten. The rearrangement joins TRBV7-9 to TRBJ2-7, with 8 bases lining up with TRBD1. Germline CDR1 and CDR2: SEHNR and FQNEAQ (reference sequence). The CDR3 has 15 amino acids. The V segment lost 1 base and the J segment 1 base; nucleotides outside the gene matches: 3. The CDR3 DNA is TGTGCCAGCAGCTTAGGGGGACAGGCTTCCTACGAGCAGTACTTC. Amino acids: CASSLGGQASYEQYF.

V and J are TRBV7-2 and TRBJ2-7, with D perhaps TRBD2 (6 bases). The CDR3 has 15 amino acids. Per germline, CDR1 SGHTA and CDR2 FQGNSA. The V end was cut by 5 bases, the J end by 2 bases, with 16 bases between. The CDR3 coding sequence is TGTGCCAGCAGCCAAACTTGGCGGGGAGCCTACGAGCAGTACTTC. Protein sequence: CASSQTWRGAYEQYF.

In its sample, this clonotype was seen a few times. The rearrangement joins TRBV12-3 or TRBV12-4 to TRBJ1-2; D gene ambiguous. The CDR3 has 16 residues. V shed 6 bases and J shed 2 bases, with 19 bases lying between them. CDR3 nucleotides: TGTGCCAGCAGCCCCGGTGGAGGATCGGGCAACTATGGCTACACCTTC. Translating it yields CASSPGGGSGNYGYTF.

This clonotype has just a few counts. The chain is built from TRBV5-1 and TRBJ2-1; a weak D match, TRBD2 (6 bases). This CDR3 region has 14 residues. V lost 4 bases and J 7 bases, leaving 15 bases between the germline ends. Per germline, CDR1 SGHRS and CDR2 YFSETQ. CDR3 amino acids: CASSVGLPSNEQFF. In DNA, the CDR3 is TGCGCCAGCAGCGTGGGACTCCCATCGAATGAGCAGTTCTTC.

This clonotype came up a few times. This chain connects TRBV10-3 to TRBJ2-1, with TRBD2 matching over 8 bases. Trimming removed 4 bases from V and 2 bases from J; junction bases left unmatched: 1. The CDR3 is made up of 14 amino acids. Germline V lookup: CDR1 ENHRY, CDR2 SYGVKD. The CDR3 is CAISVAGPYNEQFF. The CDR3 DNA reads TGTGCCATCAGTGTAGCGGGGCCCTACAATGAGCAGTTCTTC.

The V call is TRBV7-9, the J call TRBJ2-1; D is uncertain. V was clipped by 3 bases and J by 1 base, with 10 bases between them. The CDR3 is 15 amino acids. Germline values: CDR1 SEHNR, CDR2 FQNEAQ (reference sequence). This chain's CDR3 is CASSFWVVSYNEQFF. The DNA for the CDR3 is TGTGCCAGCAGCTTTTGGGTGGTTTCCTACAATGAGCAGTTCTTC.

This chain connects TRBV30 to TRBJ1-5; weak D call: TRBD1 (5 bases). Deletions cut 4 bases from V and 2 bases from J, with 12 bases between. CDR3 length equals 14 residues. The germline CDR1 and CDR2 sequences are GTSNPN and SVGIG (reference sequence). The CDR3 sequence is CAWNSVTGNQPQHF. DNA of the CDR3: TGTGCCTGGAATTCCGTGACAGGCAATCAGCCCCAGCATTTT.

V and J are TRBV5-1 and TRBJ1-4; D might be TRBD1 (5 bases). The V and J ends lost 2 bases and 10 bases respectively, with 15 bases between them. From germline, CDR1 is SGHRS and CDR2 YFSETQ. The CDR3 contains 14 residues. The CDR3, as DNA: TGCGCCAGCAGCTTCGAGGGGACCTCGGGAAAACTGTTTTTT. The encoded protein is CASSFEGTSGKLFF.

This clonotype has a handful of counts. Here the CDR3 reads CASSLSPWDQPQHF. DNA of the CDR3: TGTGCCAGCAGCTTATCCCCCTGGGATCAGCCCCAGCATTTT. The chain employs TRBV5-5 and TRBJ1-5; D is unresolved. Trimming removed 2 bases at V and 5 bases at J, with 11 bases between. This CDR3 comprises 14 residues. The germline V gene encodes CDR1 SGHKS and CDR2 YYEKEE (reference sequence). Variable domain in full (rest from reference TRBV5-5 and TRBJ1-5): DAGVTQSPTHLIKTRGQQVTLRCSPISGHKSVSWYQQVLGQGPQFIFQYYEKEERGRGNFPDRFSARQFPNYSSELNVNALLLGDSALYLCASSLSPWDQPQHFGDGTRLSIL.

This clonotype was found a few times. The V gene is TRBV19, the J gene TRBJ2-2; D possibly corresponds to TRBD2 (5 bases). V lost 3 bases and J lost 5, with 10 bases in between. Germline lookup yields CDR1 LNHDA and CDR2 SQIVND (reference sequence). The CDR3 runs to 14 residues. CDR3 nucleotides: TGTGCCAGTAGTATGAACGGGGTTACCGGGGAGCTGTTTTTT. This sequence encodes CASSMNGVTGELFF.

This clonotype turned up a few times. V is TRBV18 and J is TRBJ2-7; 8 bases map to TRBD1. The CDR3 extends over 14 amino acids. The V gene's germline CDR1 is KGHSH and CDR2 LQKENI. The ends lost 5 bases at V and 2 bases at J; junction bases unmatched: 5. CDR3 protein: CASSLPGGPYEQYF. The CDR3 DNA reads TGTGCCAGCTCATTACCAGGGGGCCCCTACGAGCAGTACTTC.

This clonotype has only a few counts. The chain employs TRBV7-6 and TRBJ2-1, with a possible D match to TRBD2 (5 bases). Trimming shortened V by 5 bases and J by 4 bases, and 15 bases separated the two germline ends. The CDR3 is made up of 15 amino acids. CDR1 SGHVS and CDR2 FNYEAQ come from the germline V gene. The CDR3 region has the DNA TGTGCCAGCAGCCGTGGAGCGGTCTGGTACAATGAGCAGTTCTTC. The encoded protein is CASSRGAVWYNEQFF.

This clonotype was counted a few times. The J gene is TRBJ2-1, the V gene TRBV12-3 or TRBV12-4; D gene ambiguous. There are 12 residues in the CDR3. V lost 7 bases and J lost 9, with 13 bases in between. The CDR3 coding sequence is TGTGCCAGCACCTACTTTAGGTTTGAGCAGTTCTTC. It codes for CASTYFRFEQFF.

The chain links TRBV20-1 to TRBJ2-7, with D hard to call. V was clipped by 1 base and J by 2 bases, with 12 bases between them. The CDR3 totals 14 residues. Germline values: CDR1 DFQATT, CDR2 SNEGSKA (reference sequence). Here the CDR3 reads CSARGDRRTYEQYF. CDR3 nucleotide sequence: TGCAGTGCTAGAGGGGATCGAAGAACCTACGAGCAGTACTTC.

The chain joins TRBV20-1 to TRBJ2-1, with D perhaps TRBD1 (6 bases). The CDR3 is 13 amino acids. Germline V lookup: CDR1 DFQATT, CDR2 SNEGSKA (reference sequence). V was cut by 3 bases and J by 4 bases, with 10 bases left in between. CDR3 residues: CSASRTVYNEQFF. DNA of the CDR3: TGCAGTGCTAGTAGGACAGTTTACAATGAGCAGTTCTTC.

J is TRBJ2-6 and V is TRBV27; D might be TRBD2 (5 bases). The CDR3 is made up of 17 amino acids. Germline V gene data show CDR1 as MNHEY and CDR2 as SMNVEV (reference sequence). V lost 6 bases to trimming and J lost 0 bases, with 15 bases between them. The CDR3 loop reads CASSLLLGSSGANVLTF. CDR3 sequence (DNA): TGTGCCAGCAGCCTATTATTAGGGAGCTCTGGGGCCAACGTCCTGACTTTC. Variable domain in full (rest from reference TRBV27 and TRBJ2-6): EAQVTQNPRYLITVTGKKLTVTCSQNMNHEYMSWYRQDPGLGLRQIYYSMNVEVTDKGDVPEGYKVSRKEKRNFPLILESPSPNQTSLYFCASSLLLGSSGANVLTFGAGSRLTVL.

This clonotype was detected only a few times. The chain joins TRBV29-1 to TRBJ1-2; D unresolved. This CDR3 region has 15 residues. CDR1 and CDR2 (germline): SQVTM, ANQGSEA. Trimming cost V 0 bases and J 8 bases, with 19 bases left between them. The CDR3 nucleotides are TGCAGCGTTGAAGATCTTAGGACCGCCGGCGTGGGCTACACCTTC. This sequence encodes CSVEDLRTAGVGYTF.

V is TRBV20-1 and J is TRBJ2-5; D remains unclear. The germline CDR1 and CDR2 sequences are DFQATT and SNEGSKA (reference sequence). The CDR3 loop spans 13 amino acids. Trimming pared 2 bases from V and 1 base from J, leaving 8 bases between. The CDR3 bases are TGCAGTGCTAGACCGGGCAGCCAAGAGACCCAGTACTTC. Residues: CSARPGSQETQYF.

V and J are TRBV10-3 and TRBJ2-3; TRBD2 aligns across 14 bases. This CDR3 has 14 residues. Germline lookup yields CDR1 ENHRY and CDR2 SYGVKD. J was trimmed by 4 bases and V by 10 bases; bases with no gene match: 4. CDR3 sequence: CATRLAGGPDTQYF. CDR3 nucleotides: TGTGCCACCCGACTAGCGGGAGGGCCAGATACGCAGTATTTT.

J is TRBJ2-1 and V is TRBV9; D perhaps matches TRBD2 (6 bases). The ends were cut back, 0 bases at V and 3 bases at J, with 10 bases in the middle. Germline CDR1 reads SGDLS; CDR2 reads YYNGEE. This CDR3 spans 15 amino acids. The CDR3 reads CASSVAGGDYNEQFF. CDR3 DNA sequence: TGTGCCAGCAGCGTAGCTGGAGGGGACTACAATGAGCAGTTCTTC.

This rearrangement joins TRBV7-9 to TRBJ2-1, with 10 positions matching TRBD2. CDR1 is SEHNR and CDR2 is FQNEAQ in the germline V gene (reference sequence). The CDR3 totals 13 residues. J lost 14 bases, V lost 5 bases, and 9 bases had no gene match. The CDR3 protein is CASSGGTSVVEFF. The DNA of the CDR3 is TGTGCCAGCAGCGGGGGGACTAGCGTGGTGGAGTTCTTC.

The gene calls are TRBV6-2 or TRBV6-3 and TRBJ1-6; D call uncertain. CDR1 and CDR2 (germline): MNHEY, SVGEGT. This CDR3 has 15 residues. Deletions cut 0 bases from V and 4 bases from J, with 7 bases between. The DNA for the CDR3 is TGTGCCAGCAGTTACTCGGCCCTATATAATTCACCCCTCCACTTT. Its translation is CASSYSALYNSPLHF.

The V gene is TRBV4-2, the J gene TRBJ2-7; TRBD2 matches 11 bases. The CDR3 spans 17 residues. In germline, CDR1 is LGHNA, CDR2 YNFKEQ. V lost 5 bases and J lost 3; bases outside the gene matches: 12. The CDR3 loop reads CASSLTLTSGSFYEQYF. CDR3 DNA: TGTGCCAGCAGCTTAACCCTAACTAGCGGGAGTTTCTACGAGCAGTACTTC.